The rows below give T cell receptor beta chains drawn from one sample of a study of CD8 T cells in ankylosing spondylitis. TCRdb reprocessed the 5' RACE reads via MiXCR and lists one record per CDR3 protein. The repertoire consists of hundreds of thousands of distinct CDR3 sequences, with 10% to 15% occurring once and the leading ten covering about 0.49%. The sequenced sample consisted of blood, either unsorted or a sorted T cell fraction (not recorded which). All receptors come from a male donor with ankylosing spondylitis. CDR3s include the opening cysteine and the closing phenylalanine or tryptophan.

V gene,J gene,CDR3 protein
TRBV20-1,TRBJ1-2,CSAAGSSNYGYTF
TRBV5-4,TRBJ2-1,CASIRAGGRDEQFF
TRBV29-1,TRBJ2-3,CSLSGGGDTQYF
TRBV20-1,TRBJ1-1,CSASLTDTTEAFF
TRBV20-1,TRBJ1-4,CSARADREDEKLFF
TRBV9,TRBJ2-5,CASSERQLQETQYF
TRBV5-1,TRBJ1-2,CASSLATSGSYGYTF
TRBV2,TRBJ2-5,CASSLFGQGETQYF
TRBV7-2,TRBJ2-2,CASSLAPETGNTGELFF
TRBV5-1,TRBJ2-2,CASSVDRADTGELFF
TRBV5-1,TRBJ2-1,CASSLLLAGYNEQFF
TRBV9,TRBJ2-7,CASSVGSGTVFYEQYF
TRBV11-2,TRBJ2-1,CASSRYHMPGLAGSYEQFF
TRBV20-1,TRBJ2-7,CSARLNALSGEGTEQYF
TRBV20-1,TRBJ1-1,CSAPRGPGGNTEAFF
TRBV18,TRBJ2-3,CASSPQVGGTDTQYF
TRBV6-5,TRBJ2-7,CASSSIGTGGYEQYF
TRBV20-1,TRBJ2-7,CSAARLAGGLEQYF
TRBV9,TRBJ2-2,CASSAVTGGHGELFF
TRBV7-2,TRBJ1-1,CASSPPPRGNTEAFF
TRBV20-1,TRBJ2-5,CSAQGQGGKTQYF
TRBV6-4,TRBJ1-2,CASTTQGFGDGYTF
TRBV21-1,TRBJ2-7,CASSKSGQGLYEQYF
TRBV4-2,TRBJ1-1,CASARGGTEAFF
TRBV7-9,TRBJ1-3,CASSFHGNTIYF
TRBV10-3,TRBJ2-7,CAIRDQGLASEQYF
TRBV7-9,TRBJ2-1,CASSLADTSGYNEQFF
TRBV7-2,TRBJ2-1,CASSLVGGSFNEQFF
TRBV11-2,TRBJ2-5,CASSFGKQETQYF
TRBV7-2,TRBJ2-1,CASSLSGTGDEQFF
TRBV20-1,TRBJ1-4,CSATITGREKLFF
TRBV24-1,TRBJ2-3,CATRRGGGTDTQYF
TRBV3-1,TRBJ1-2,CASSQDTRGYTF
TRBV7-2,TRBJ2-3,CASSLKLAGDTDTQYF
TRBV28,TRBJ2-7,CASSLTGQGVYEQYF
TRBV5-1,TRBJ2-5,CASSPGTLAGRTQYF
TRBV18,TRBJ1-2,CASSPGQDSYGYTF
TRBV4-3,TRBJ2-7,CASSPRQAHLDEQYF
TRBV29-1,TRBJ2-1,CSGLAGALSYNEQFF
TRBV5-1,TRBJ2-7,CASSLVDGISYEQYF
TRBV29-1,TRBJ1-2,CSVGQLSGYTF
TRBV20-1,TRBJ1-4,CSAPLAGSATNEKLFF
TRBV2,TRBJ2-5,CASSEAQTSRGLEETQYF
TRBV6-2/TRBV6-3,TRBJ2-3,CASSYSRDEMLTDTQYF
TRBV20-1,TRBJ2-3,CSARPLAEGTDTQYF
TRBV27,TRBJ2-1,CASRIFGVAYNEQFF
TRBV20-1,TRBJ2-1,CSARVAGGTLGYNEQFF
TRBV18,TRBJ1-1,CASSPRTGEATEAFF
TRBV28,TRBJ2-5,CASTLRNQETQYF
TRBV6-6,TRBJ1-4,CASSNVVEKLFF
TRBV7-2,TRBJ1-2,CASSLVTQGYGYTF
TRBV10-3,TRBJ2-5,CATATGQERAQYF
TRBV29-1,TRBJ2-1,CSVERAGQVDEQFF
TRBV12-3/TRBV12-4,TRBJ2-7,CASSKGTSGRSYEQYF
TRBV15,TRBJ1-5,CATSRKGLQPQHF
TRBV20-1,TRBJ2-2,CSATGTRNTGELFF
TRBV12-3/TRBV12-4,TRBJ2-7,CASSFRDLNHEQYF
TRBV20-1,TRBJ1-5,CSATIYRVGQPQHF
TRBV20-1,TRBJ1-5,CSARANTNQPQHF